This T cell receptor beta chain was documented in a study of glioma-infiltrating T cells. Whole-study findings and limits: Above-expected tissue-blood divergence occurred in all gliomas, most in low-grade ones.

This clonotype showed up many times. Its target is unknown. The iRepertoire nested amplicon-rescue multiplex PCR amplified TCR alpha and beta CDR3s from RNA. One entry per CDR3 protein, called by TCRdb with MiXCR from the multiplex PCR reads. The sample shows approximately 120,000 distinct CDR3 sequences, less than 30% of them seen only once. Germline trimming cut 6 bases from V and 0 bases from J; bases unmatched to any gene: 7. CDR3 length: 16 amino acids. In germline, CDR1 is LNHNV, CDR2 YYDKDF (reference sequence). The genes are TRBV15 and TRBJ1-5, with 8 bases aligning to TRBD1. Sequences were obtained from glioma tissue, nonneoplastic brain tissue, or PBMCs (not recorded which). This TCR was sampled from a human donor with low-grade glioma or glioblastoma, undergoing nonglioma brain surgery, or in good health (not recorded which). CDR3 coding DNA: TGTGCCACCAGGGGGGACAGGTCCTATAGCAATCAGCCCCAGCATTTT. It codes for CATRGDRSYSNQPQHF.